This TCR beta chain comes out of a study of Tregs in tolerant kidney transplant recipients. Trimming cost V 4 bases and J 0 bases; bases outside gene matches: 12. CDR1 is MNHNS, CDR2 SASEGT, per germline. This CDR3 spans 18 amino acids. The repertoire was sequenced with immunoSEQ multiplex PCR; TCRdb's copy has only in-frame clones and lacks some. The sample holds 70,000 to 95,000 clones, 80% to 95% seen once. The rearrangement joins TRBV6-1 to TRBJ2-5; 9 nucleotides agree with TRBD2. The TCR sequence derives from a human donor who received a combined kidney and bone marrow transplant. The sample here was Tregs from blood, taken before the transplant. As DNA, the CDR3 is TGTGCCAGCAGTGCCGGGCTAACTAGCGGGCTTTACCAAGAGACCCAGTACTTC. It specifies CASSAGLTSGLYQETQYF.